The 25 T cell receptor beta chains below come from one sample, sequenced in a study of T-cell reconstitution after alpha-beta-depleted transplantation in children. This sample's TCRbeta library carried unique molecular identifier barcodes. Each CDR3 protein is one row after TCRdb ran MiXCR on the PCR reads. The sample shows hundreds of thousands of distinct CDR3 sequences, 16% of them seen only once. Sample: PBMCs from the stem cell graft donor, taken from the stem cell graft. These receptors all come from a human donor who donated a stem cell graft to a child with acute myeloid leukemia.

The gene calls are TRBV20-1 and TRBJ2-7; D is undetermined. The germline V gene encodes CDR1 DFQATT and CDR2 SNEGSKA (reference sequence). V was shortened by 0 bases and J by 2 bases, with 14 bases between the two germline ends. The CDR3 sequence is 15 residues long. The CDR3 DNA reads TGCAGTGCTAGAGACCCCGGACGGAGCACCTACGAGCAGTACTTC. Amino acids: CSARDPGRSTYEQYF.

This clonotype has more than one count but fewer than ten. The chain carries TRBV20-1 and TRBJ1-1; D is perhaps TRBD1 (6 bases). V dropped 8 bases and J dropped 0 bases, with 16 bases sitting between them. CDR1 and CDR2 from the germline V gene are DFQATT and SNEGSKA (reference sequence). The CDR3 consists of 14 residues. The chain's CDR3 is CSLQGPLLNTEAFF. CDR3 DNA sequence: TGCAGTCTACAGGGCCCCTTGCTGAACACTGAAGCTTTCTTT.

This clonotype was recorded a few times. The chain links TRBV5-1 to TRBJ2-1; D may match TRBD1 or TRBD2 (5 bases each). Per the germline V gene, CDR1 is SGHRS and CDR2 is YFSETQ. Trimming took off 2 bases at V and 5 bases at J, with 14 bases between the two ends. The CDR3 totals 15 residues. CDR3 amino acids: CASSFGAAEDNEQFF. The CDR3 nucleotides read TGCGCCAGCAGCTTCGGGGCGGCAGAAGACAATGAGCAGTTCTTC.

The chain employs TRBV4-3 and TRBJ2-1; 11 bases fit TRBD2. The CDR3 is 17 residues long. The V and J ends lost 6 bases and 6 bases, in that order; junction bases with no gene match: 13. CDR1 and CDR2 from the germline V gene are LGHNA and YSLEER. The CDR3: CASSRLAGGLGSNEQFF. As DNA, the CDR3 is TGCGCCAGCAGTCGGCTAGCGGGGGGCCTGGGGAGCAATGAGCAGTTCTTC.

The table lists this clonotype with a few counts. The J gene is TRBJ2-4, the V gene TRBV25-1; 7 positions match TRBD1. J lost 7 bases, V lost 3 bases, and 3 bases had no gene match. The CDR3 extends over 13 amino acids. Looked up from germline, CDR1 is MGHDK and CDR2 is SYGVNS. The CDR3 is CASSDDRVNIQYF. The CDR3 coding sequence is TGTGCCAGCAGTGATGACAGGGTGAACATTCAGTACTTC.

This sequence joins TRBV4-2 and TRBJ2-1; D possibly matches TRBD1 or TRBD2 (6 bases each). With 2 bases removed from V and 8 bases from J, the gap between germline ends came to 10 bases. The CDR3 sequence is 13 residues long. Per the germline V gene, CDR1 is LGHNA and CDR2 is YNFKEQ. The CDR3 loop is CASSQRGVDEQFF. For the CDR3, the DNA is TGTGCCAGCAGCCAAAGGGGGGTCGATGAGCAGTTCTTC.

In this sample, this clonotype turned up a few times. The rearrangement joins TRBV24-1 to TRBJ2-3; D is possibly TRBD1 or TRBD2 (6 bases each). The CDR3 loop spans 15 amino acids. V was trimmed by 2 bases and J by 5 bases, leaving 13 bases between them. Per germline, CDR1 KGHDR and CDR2 SFDVKD. As DNA, the CDR3 is TGTGCCACCAGTGATTCGGCTGGAGGGGGAGATACGCAGTATTTT. Protein product: CATSDSAGGGDTQYF.

This clonotype was observed at least ten times. The chain joins TRBV20-1 to TRBJ1-2; 9 bases map to TRBD1. Per germline, CDR1 DFQATT and CDR2 SNEGSKA (reference sequence). The V gene end was trimmed by 6 bases and the J gene end by 0 bases; junction bases not matched to a gene: 8. The CDR3 runs to 15 residues. The CDR3 here is CSALRDRASNYGYTF. For the CDR3, the DNA is TGCAGTGCCCTACGGGACAGGGCTTCTAACTATGGCTACACCTTC.

This clonotype was counted a few times. V usage is TRBV24-1 and J usage is TRBJ2-1, with TRBD1 matching 7 bases. Germline V gene sequence: CDR1 KGHDR, CDR2 SFDVKD. V shed 6 bases and J 4 bases; nucleotides not matched to a gene: 17. The CDR3 totals 18 residues. CDR3 sequence reads: CATSRGTDSEARYNEQFF. The CDR3 DNA reads TGTGCCACCAGTAGGGGGACAGACTCGGAGGCTAGGTACAATGAGCAGTTCTTC.

This clonotype was observed many times. V gene TRBV6-5 combines with J gene TRBJ2-3; 7 positions agree with TRBD2. V lost 2 bases and J lost 9; bases outside the gene matches: 5. Germline V gene lookup returns CDR1 MNHEY and CDR2 SVGAGI. The CDR3 totals 13 residues. CDR3 sequence reads: CASSYAGVGTQYF. The CDR3 nucleotides are TGTGCCAGCAGTTACGCGGGGGTAGGCACGCAGTATTTT.

At least ten counts were recorded for this clonotype. V is TRBV12-3 or TRBV12-4 and J is TRBJ2-7, with 7 nucleotides matching TRBD1. The CDR3 extends over 16 amino acids. V was pared by 5 bases and J by 1 base, with 11 bases of the junction left unmatched. In DNA, the CDR3 is TGTGCCAGCAGTGCTCCGACAGGGTGTCTATCCTACGAGCAGTACGTC. Its protein product is CASSAPTGCLSYEQYV.

Only a few counts were recorded for this clonotype. A much larger clone is a single base away; this may be a read error. V is TRBV20-1 and J is TRBJ1-6; no definite D call. V lost 7 bases to trimming and J lost 7 bases, with 17 bases between them. This CDR3 spans 14 amino acids. The germline gives CDR1 DFQATT, CDR2 SNEGSKA (reference sequence). The CDR3 nucleotides read TGCAGTGGCCCACCCCACTTAGGCAATTCACCCCTCCACTTT. Translation: CSGPPHLGNSPLHF.

This clonotype was picked up many times. V usage is TRBV11-2 and J usage is TRBJ2-1, with 11 bases aligning to TRBD1. V gave up 4 bases and J gave up 3 bases; unmatched junction bases: 11. This CDR3 region has 18 residues. Germline CDR1 is SGHAT and CDR2 is FQNNGV. DNA of the CDR3: TGTGCCAGCAGCTCTGACCCGGGACAGGGGGGGAACTACAATGAGCAGTTCTTC. Translated: CASSSDPGQGGNYNEQFF.

Ten or more counts support this clonotype. The chain joins TRBV5-5 to TRBJ1-2; D not resolved. Trimming removed 0 bases from V and 4 bases from J, with 10 bases in between. The CDR3 has 14 residues. Germline CDR1 reads SGHKS; CDR2 reads YYEKEE (reference sequence). Here the CDR3 DNA reads TGTGCCAGCAGCTTGGAGGGAGCCTCCTATGGCTACACCTTC. It codes for CASSLEGASYGYTF.

This clonotype was found a few times. This chain links TRBV7-2 with TRBJ2-3; 11 nucleotides match TRBD2. This CDR3 has 17 residues. The junction had 8 bases not matched to a gene; V was cut back by 6 bases and J by 0 bases. Germline V gene sequence: CDR1 SGHTA, CDR2 FQGNSA. The CDR3 DNA reads TGTGCCAGCAGTCTTAGCGGGGGGGCTCGAAGCACAGATACGCAGTATTTT. It yields the protein CASSLSGGARSTDTQYF.

This clonotype was observed a few times. The J gene is TRBJ2-1, the V gene TRBV7-2, with 8 bases identical to TRBD2. This CDR3 contains 15 residues. Germline-derived CDR1 and CDR2 are SGHTA and FQGNSA. The junction had 6 bases not matched to a gene; V was cut back by 3 bases and J by 5 bases. The CDR3, as DNA: TGTGCCAGCAGCTTCCGCGGGGGGCCCAACAATGAGCAGTTCTTC. Translated: CASSFRGGPNNEQFF.

This clonotype appeared a few times. The chain combines TRBV7-2 with TRBJ2-5; 13 bases fit TRBD2. Germline V lookup: CDR1 SGHTA, CDR2 FQGNSA. This CDR3 contains 17 residues. Trimming took 2 bases from V and 2 from J; bases not matched to a gene: 5. CDR3 loop: CASSLPPGLAGQETQYF. The CDR3 coding sequence is TGTGCCAGCAGCTTACCACCGGGACTAGCGGGGCAAGAGACCCAGTACTTC.

The chain links TRBV24-1 to TRBJ2-7; maybe TRBD1 (5 bases). Germline lookup yields CDR1 KGHDR and CDR2 SFDVKD. V shed 4 bases and J shed 4 bases, with 7 bases lying between them. CDR3 length equals 12 residues. The CDR3 loop is CATSDNRYEQYF. The CDR3 DNA is TGTGCCACCAGTGACAACAGGTACGAGCAGTACTTC.

The rearrangement uses TRBV24-1 and TRBJ2-6; no reliable D call. The CDR3 length is 15 residues. V was shortened by 3 bases and J by 0 bases, with 5 bases between the two germline ends. The germline V gene encodes CDR1 KGHDR and CDR2 SFDVKD. In nucleotides, the CDR3 is TGTGCCACCAGTGATGAGAGCTCTGGGGCCAACGTCCTGACTTTC. Translating it yields CATSDESSGANVLTF.

Here the CDR3 DNA reads TGTGCCAGCAGAGGGCCGGGGAGCGGGGGGTCCGGCTCCTACAATGAGCAGTTCTTC. This translates into CASRGPGSGGSGSYNEQFF. The gene calls are TRBV11-2 and TRBJ2-1; 9 bases are shared with TRBD2. CDR3 size: 19 residues. With V trimmed by 6 bases and J by 0 bases, 15 bases remained unmatched. Per the germline V gene, CDR1 is SGHAT and CDR2 is FQNNGV. The full variable domain, its missing parts supplied by reference TRBV11-2 and TRBJ2-1, is EAGVAQSPRYKIIEKRQSVAFWCNPISGHATLYWYQQILGQGPKLLIQFQNNGVVDDSQLPKDRFSAERLKGVDSTLKIQPAKLEDSAVYLCASRGPGSGGSGSYNEQFFGPGTRLTVL.

The chain has TRBV20-1 and TRBJ2-7; 7 positions match TRBD2. The CDR3 runs 13 residues. Germline V CDR1 and CDR2: DFQATT, SNEGSKA (reference sequence). J lost 2 bases, V lost 6 bases, and 7 bases had no gene match. CDR3 in DNA: TGCAGTGCCTCGACCGGGGGGACCTACGAGCAGTACTTC. Amino acids: CSASTGGTYEQYF.

This clonotype appeared many times. The rearrangement joins TRBV20-1 to TRBJ2-2; 7 bases fit TRBD1. The CDR3 consists of 15 residues. Germline V gene lookup returns CDR1 DFQATT and CDR2 SNEGSKA (reference sequence). Trimming removed 0 bases from V and 9 bases from J; junction bases left unmatched: 10. CDR3 in amino acids: CSARDLGQSSWELFF. CDR3 sequence (DNA): TGCAGTGCTAGAGACCTGGGACAGTCCAGCTGGGAGCTGTTTTTT.

This clonotype was seen ten or more times. The V and J genes are TRBV28 and TRBJ2-5; tentative D call: TRBD2 (6 bases). The germline V gene has CDR1 MDHEN and CDR2 SYDVKM. This CDR3 is 15 amino acids long. Trimming left V 6 bases short and J 5 bases short, with 19 bases between. CDR3 sequence (DNA): TGTGCCAGCAGCGGCCGGGAGACGCTAGGGGAGACCCAGTACTTC. Protein: CASSGRETLGETQYF.

The J gene is TRBJ1-2, the V gene TRBV20-1; 8 nucleotides align to TRBD1. CDR1 is DFQATT, CDR2 SNEGSKA, per germline (reference sequence). This CDR3 spans 14 amino acids. J was trimmed by 3 bases and V by 3 bases; bases with no gene match: 6. The CDR3 DNA follows: TGCAGTGCTAGTGTTTCAGGGGGCGACTATGGCTACACCTTC. Amino acid sequence: CSASVSGGDYGYTF.

The table lists this clonotype with many counts. The chain employs TRBV20-1 and TRBJ2-5; no reliable D call. The germline CDR1 and CDR2 sequences are DFQATT and SNEGSKA (reference sequence). Trimming took off 4 bases at V and 5 bases at J, with 8 bases between the two ends. The CDR3 length is 11 residues. The CDR3 DNA is TGCAGTGCTAAGGAGTGGGAGACCCAGTACTTC. Its translation is CSAKEWETQYF.